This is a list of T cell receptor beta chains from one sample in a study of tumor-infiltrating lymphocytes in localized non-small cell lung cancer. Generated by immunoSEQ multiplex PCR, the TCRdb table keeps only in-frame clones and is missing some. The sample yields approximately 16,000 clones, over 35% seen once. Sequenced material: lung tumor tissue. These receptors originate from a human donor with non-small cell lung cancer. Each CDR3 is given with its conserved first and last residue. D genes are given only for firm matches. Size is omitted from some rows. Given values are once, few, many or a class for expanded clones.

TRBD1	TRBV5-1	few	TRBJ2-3	TGCGCCAGCAGCCCCAGGGGGGATACGCAGTATTTT	CASSPRGDTQYF
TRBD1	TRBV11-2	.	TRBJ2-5	TGTGCCAGCAGCTTAATTGGGACAGGGAGAGAGACCCAGTACTTC	CASSLIGTGRETQYF
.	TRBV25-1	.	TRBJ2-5	TGTGCCAGCAGTGAAATGTTGGTTGGAGAGACCCAGTACTTC	CASSEMLVGETQYF
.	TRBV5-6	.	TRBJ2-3	TGTGCCAGCTCCATCACAGATACGCAGTATTTT	CASSITDTQYF
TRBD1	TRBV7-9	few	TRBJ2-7	TGTGCCAGCAGCAATCCCGGGACAGGGGGCTACGAGCAGTACTTC	CASSNPGTGGYEQYF
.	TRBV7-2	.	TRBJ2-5	TGTGCCAGCAGCGATCCCGGGTCCCAAGAGACCCAGTACTTC	CASSDPGSQETQYF
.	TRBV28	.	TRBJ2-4	TGTGCCAGCAGTGAGGGGGTGGCCAAAAACATTCAGTACTTC	CASSEGVAKNIQYF
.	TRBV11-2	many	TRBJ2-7	TGTGCCAGCAAGACTCGGGTTGGTTATGTGGAGCAGTACTTC	CASKTRVGYVEQYF
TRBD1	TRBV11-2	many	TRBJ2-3	TGTGCCAGCAGCTTACAAACAGGGGCAGATACGCAGTATTTT	CASSLQTGADTQYF
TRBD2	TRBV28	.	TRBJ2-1	TGTGCCAGCAGTTTAAGCGGGGGGGCCGAGTTCTTC	CASSLSGGAEFF
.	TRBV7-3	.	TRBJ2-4	TGTGCCAGCAGCTTTGCCGGAAACATTCAGTACTTC	CASSFAGNIQYF
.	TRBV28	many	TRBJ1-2	TGTGCCAGCACCCGGTCACGCGGGGGCTACACCTTC	CASTRSRGGYTF
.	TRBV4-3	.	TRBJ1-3	TGCGCCAGCAGCCAAGAGGTCCCAGGCAACTCTGGAAACACCATATATTTT	CASSQEVPGNSGNTIYF
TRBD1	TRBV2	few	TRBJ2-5	TGTGCCAGCAGCCTTGACCGGGACAGGTCGTACCAAGAGACCCAGTACTTC	CASSLDRDRSYQETQYF
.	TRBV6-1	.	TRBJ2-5	TGTGCCAGCAGTGGTCCGGTCTCATTTGGGGCCTCCCAAGAGACCCAGTACTTC	CASSGPVSFGASQETQYF
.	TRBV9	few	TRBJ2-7	TGTGCCAGCAGCGTAGACCCTAACTACGAGCAGTACTTC	CASSVDPNYEQYF
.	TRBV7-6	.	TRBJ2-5	TGTGCCAGCAGCACGGCCGGGGCTGCCGGGGCCCAGTACTTC	CASSTAGAAGAQYF
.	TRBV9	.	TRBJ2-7	TGTGCCAGCAGCGTAGATGACCTTTACGAGCAGTACTTC	CASSVDDLYEQYF
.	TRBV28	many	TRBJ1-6	TGTGCCAGCAGTACGACAGTTTATAATTCACCCCTCCACTTT	CASSTTVYNSPLHF
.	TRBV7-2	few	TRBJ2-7	TGTGCCAGCAGCTGGGGGGGCTTGTACGAGCAGTACTTC	CASSWGGLYEQYF
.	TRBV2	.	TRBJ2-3	TGTGCCAGTAAGACGGGGGTCAAGGATACGCAGTATTTT	CASKTGVKDTQYF
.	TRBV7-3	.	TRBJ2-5	TGTGCCAGCAGCCCAAGGGGCCTGTCTTCGATGGAGACCCAGTACTTC	CASSPRGLSSMETQYF
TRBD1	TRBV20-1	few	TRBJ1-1	TGCAGTGCTGACAGGGTGGGTGAAGCTTTCTTT	CSADRVGEAFF
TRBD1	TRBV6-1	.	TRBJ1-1	TGTGCCAGCAGTGGCGGTCTGACAGGGGTGGACACTGAAGCTTTCTTT	CASSGGLTGVDTEAFF